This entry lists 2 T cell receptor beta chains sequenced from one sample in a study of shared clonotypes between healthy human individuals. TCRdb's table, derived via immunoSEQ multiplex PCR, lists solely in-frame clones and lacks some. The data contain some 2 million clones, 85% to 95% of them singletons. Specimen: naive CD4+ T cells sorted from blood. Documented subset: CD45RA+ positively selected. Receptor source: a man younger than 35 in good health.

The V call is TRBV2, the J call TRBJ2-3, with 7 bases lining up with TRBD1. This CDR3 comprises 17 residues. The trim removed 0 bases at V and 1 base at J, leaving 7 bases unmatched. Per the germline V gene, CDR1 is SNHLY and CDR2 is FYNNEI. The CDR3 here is CASSEATGVEGTDTQYF. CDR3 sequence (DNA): TGTGCCAGCAGTGAAGCCACAGGGGTGGAAGGCACAGATACGCAGTATTTT.

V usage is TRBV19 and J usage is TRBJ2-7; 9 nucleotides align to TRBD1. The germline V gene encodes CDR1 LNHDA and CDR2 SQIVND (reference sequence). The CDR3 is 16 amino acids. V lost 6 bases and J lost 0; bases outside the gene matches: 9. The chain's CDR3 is CASSETGTGPSYEQYF. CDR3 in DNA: TGTGCCAGTAGCGAAACCGGGACAGGGCCCTCCTACGAGCAGTACTTC.